This T cell receptor (beta chain) emerged from a study of shared clonotypes between healthy human individuals. This clone was seen more than once but under ten times. Its antigen is still unknown. Other DNA sequences in this sample translate to the same CDR3. Study-wide findings and caveats: Among the subsets, naive ones generally showed larger estimated richness than memory ones.

The germline gives CDR1 SGHRS, CDR2 YFSETQ. V lost 4 bases, J lost 7 bases, and 4 bases stayed unmatched. There are 13 residues in the CDR3. Per the original methods: Filtering differed for immunoSEQ, which gave only junction sequences without quality scores. Sequenced by immunoSEQ multiplex PCR; TCRdb stores in-frame clones only, minus some. The V and J calls and clone size were taken over from that table, and D and trimming were inferred from the DNA. The data hold about 1,500,000 clones, with approximately 96% observed a single time. Sequencing was performed on naive CD4+ T cells sorted from blood. Subset specified: CD45RA+ positively selected. The TCR sequence derives from a man aged 25-40 years in good health. The chain couples TRBV5-1 to TRBJ1-5; TRBD1 aligns across 8 bases. The CDR3 sequence: CASSPTGGQPQHF. The CDR3 coding sequence is TGCGCCAGCAGCCCCACAGGGGGGCAGCCCCAGCATTTT.